One T cell receptor (beta chain) is described in this entry. Its antigen remains unknown. The data were taken from a study of CD8 T cells in ankylosing spondylitis. Each CDR3 protein is one row after TCRdb ran MiXCR on the 5' RACE reads. Of about 480,000 distinct CDR3 sequences listed, 17% are singletons. Study-wide points: In reactive arthritis synovial fluid and blood, some motif variants had been reported before. The study looked at matched synovial fluid samples from ankylosing spondylitis patients. Disease-linked clones were reported to be significantly enriched there. The study identified a TCR beta motif of seven or eight highly homologous variants that appeared characteristic of ankylosing spondylitis blood.

Germline V gene lookup returns CDR1 SEHNR and CDR2 FQNEAQ (reference sequence). This CDR3 spans 13 amino acids. The V gene lost 5 bases and the J gene lost 6 bases, with 11 bases spanning the gap. Sequenced material: blood, either unsorted or a sorted T cell fraction (not recorded which). This chain joins TRBV7-9 and TRBJ1-5; D gene uncertain. The clonotype originates from a male donor with ankylosing spondylitis. For the CDR3, the DNA is TGTGCCAGCAGCGCAGCAGTGGGTCAGCCCCAGCATTTT. It codes for CASSAAVGQPQHF.